This T cell receptor beta chain was found in a study of blood T cell repertoires in COVID-19. On the study more broadly: The study drew acute and convalescent COVID-19 samples from the United States, Italy and Spain. PBMCs, B-cell-depleted T cells, or T cells were the source of the cDNA or gDNA that made up the material.

Under the authors' procedure: For nucleated cells, counts were estimated from reference gene primer amplification. This table comes from immunoSEQ multiplex PCR, and its TCRdb copy is limited to in-frame clones, with some not included. Clone size and the V and J calls come from that table; the DNA yielded D and trimming. The sample lists about 250,000 clones, nearly 90% occurring once. The length of the CDR3 is 15 residues. Germline CDR1 and CDR2: SGHTA and FQGTGA. The V and J ends lost 7 bases and 4 bases respectively, with 14 bases between them. The sample holds one count of this clone. Sequencing was done on a sample of peripheral blood. The chain couples TRBV7-3 to TRBJ2-6; D may be TRBD2 (6 bases). This TCR derives from a man aged 18 to 35 with active or convalescent COVID-19. CDR3 region: CASTRLDSGANVLTF. As DNA, the CDR3 is TGTGCCAGCACCAGACTAGATTCCGGGGCCAACGTCCTGACTTTC.